This T cell receptor (beta chain) was documented in a study of shared clonotypes between healthy human individuals. Study background: A donor's plate count was three for CD4 naive and three for CD4 memory; CD8 naive had two and CD8 memory one.

Notes on this clone: The antigen is undetermined.

TCRdb keeps only in-frame clones here, not all; method: immunoSEQ multiplex PCR. The sample holds some 2,500,000 clones, just under 95% seen once. Study outcomes and limitations: Generally, estimated richness proved larger in naive subsets than it did in memory subsets.

The CDR3 runs 14 residues. The V end was cut by 5 bases, the J end by 2 bases, with 12 bases between. The germline V gene encodes CDR1 MNHEY and CDR2 SMNVEV (reference sequence). The chain is built from TRBV27 and TRBJ2-5, with D maybe TRBD1 (6 bases). The receptor was derived from a man between 18 and 35 years old in good health. Some clones in this sample may be carry-over from other donors' samples. Sequencing input: naive CD4+ T cells from PBMCs. Specified subset: CD45RA+ positively selected. The CDR3 DNA follows: TGTGCCAGCAGTAGAGGACAGATACAAGAGACCCAGTACTTC. The encoded protein is CASSRGQIQETQYF.